This TCR beta chain was identified during a study of beta chain features in type 1 diabetes. Whole-study findings and limits: Moderate but significant shortening of TCRB CDR3s was recorded in all four CD4+ subsets from Type 1 diabetes patients.

The germline CDR1 and CDR2 sequences are SEHNR and FQNEAQ (reference sequence). V lost 6 bases, J lost 3 bases, and 13 bases stayed unmatched. CDR3 size: 17 residues. As regards this clone: Its antigen remains unknown.

The sequenced template was cDNA made from the entire isolated RNA. TCRdb keeps only in-frame clones here, not all; method: immunoSEQ multiplex PCR. The data show around 450,000 clones, more than 9.5% seen once. The chain is built from TRBV7-9 and TRBJ2-3; TRBD1 aligns across 9 bases. The sequence was obtained from a woman between 18 and 29 years old in good health. Source material: naive CD4+ T cells from blood. DNA of the CDR3: TGTGCCAGCAGACAACCCCCGCGACAGGGGGGGACAGATACGCAGTATTTT. Its protein product is CASRQPPRQGGTDTQYF.